Sequencing of this T cell receptor beta chain was carried out in a study of T cell responses to AZD1222 COVID-19 vaccine (TCRdb year 2021). With respect to the entire study: Because spike-specific TCR depth and breadth did not differ between the two schedules, AZD1222 recipients who got a second dose at roughly 4 weeks were pooled with those who got a second dose at roughly 12 weeks. Trial participants were enrolled by age into subgroups of 18-55, 56-69 and 70-plus years, and about 150, 27 and 61 TCR-sequenced participants, respectively, were included in these subgroups. A total of about 230 trial participants underwent TCR sequencing, of whom approximately 210 received two doses of AZD1222 and some 26 received two doses of the MenACWY control vaccine. What the work shows at the level of the full study, not this receptor alone: After two AZD1222 doses, spike-specific TCR breadth and depth were significantly higher than at day 0 and than in MenACWY recipients. Participants were mostly white British and included more females than males, and it was suggested by the authors that clonal diversity may have been underestimated. Nearly half of unique spike-specific TCRs reportedly recognized epitopes outside regions mutated in the B.1.351 and B.1.1.7 variants. Conclusions about previously exposed vaccinees are limited because only a handful of AZD1222 recipients were SARS-CoV-2 seropositive at baseline. No day 14 peak-response samples were available, so repertoires were characterized only after the peak T cell response. The whole spike protein was spanned by vaccine-associated CD4 TCRs, and dominant responses were seen in regions 160-218 and 743-854. In the small 56-69-year group, the increase in depth fell short of significance, most likely because of low power.

Details on this clone: Its antigen remains unidentified. Per-base quality was not reported, and no clone a single base away is much larger than it.

The CDR3 regions of human TCRbeta chains were analyzed by immunosequencing. For the original study's pipeline: TCRs in the repertoires were compared against a reference library of SARS-CoV-2-specific TCRs that had been generated with the MIRA antigen-specificity platform. Breadth was defined as the fraction of unique TCRs that were SARS-CoV-2-associated, and depth was defined as the fraction of total T cells that were SARS-CoV-2-associated. Each spike-specific TCR was assigned to its reactive spike region and to a CD4 or CD8 class using the MIRA data. Log10-transformed breadth and depth values were compared by one-way ANOVA with Sidak's multiple comparisons tests. Held by TCRdb, this immuneACCESS table contains in-frame sequences only and omits some clones. Under half of the omission traces to an unresolved V gene where checked; the cause of the rest is unknown. V and J calls and clone size follow that table, whereas D and trimming were derived from the DNA. The sample table shows about 100,000 clones, and 80% to 90% are seen once. 5% to 6.5% of the sample is in the top ten clones.

A distance of 12 bases separates the germline ends of V and J, which lose 5 bases and 4 bases respectively. The CDR1 and CDR2 encoded by the germline V gene are SGHAT and FQNNGV. The CDR3 runs 14 residues from the cysteine to the phenylalanine. Left in the record is the CDR3 DNA by itself, 42 bases read in frame from the first base. The time point label of this sample denotes: baseline before first vaccination. Vaccinee samples were obtained from the UK trials COV001 and COV002, which included a single-blind randomized controlled phase 2/3 trial of AZD1222 (ChAdOx1 nCoV-19) in healthy adults. For TCRbeta chain sequencing, PBMC samples from trial participants were taken at day 0 and at day 28 after the second dose.

The sequence derives from an adult in good health. The sample was peripheral blood, taken on day 0 of AZD1222 vaccination. The rearrangement combines TRBV11-2 with TRBJ1-3; no confident D gene assignment can be made. The bases are TGTGCCAGCAGCGAGGACTTTTTAGGAAACACCATATATTTT. Translated, it reads CASSEDFLGNTIYF.